The T cell receptor (beta chain) described here comes from a study of CXCR3-negative and CXCR3-positive naive CD8 T cells. In regard to this clonotype: Its cognate antigen is unknown.

General study findings and limits: CXCR3-positive naive cells carried more hydrophobic TRB CDR3s than CXCR3-negative ones.

TRB cDNA libraries were made by UMI-labeled 5' RACE. From the 5' RACE reads, TCRdb lists one entry per CDR3 protein and no DNA. The sample table includes some 120,000 distinct CDR3 sequences. CDR3 length equals 15 residues. The germline V gene encodes CDR1 SQVTM and CDR2 ANQGSEA. Material: naive CXCR3+ CD8+ T cells from blood. Noted subset: CD45RO-CCR7+CD27+CD95- naive CD8+ T cells expressing CXCR3 (TNR3+). The chain joins TRBV29-1 to TRBJ2-3; absent DNA, TCRdb's TRBD2 call cannot be checked. This TCR was recovered from a human donor in good health. Some clones in this sample may be carry-over from other donors' samples. This CDR3 reads CSVPPLAGDTDTQYF.